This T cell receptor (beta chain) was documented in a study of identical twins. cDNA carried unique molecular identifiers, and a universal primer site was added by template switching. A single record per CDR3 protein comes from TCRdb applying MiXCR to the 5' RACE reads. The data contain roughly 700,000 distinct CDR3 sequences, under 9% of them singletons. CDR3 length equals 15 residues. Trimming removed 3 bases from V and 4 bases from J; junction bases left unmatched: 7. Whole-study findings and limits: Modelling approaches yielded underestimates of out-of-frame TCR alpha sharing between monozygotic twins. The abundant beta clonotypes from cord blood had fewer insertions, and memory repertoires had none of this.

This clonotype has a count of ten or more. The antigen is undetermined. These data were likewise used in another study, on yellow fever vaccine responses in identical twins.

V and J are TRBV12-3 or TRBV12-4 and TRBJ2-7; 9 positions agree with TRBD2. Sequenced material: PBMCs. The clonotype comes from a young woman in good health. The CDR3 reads CASSFEFSGGYEQYF. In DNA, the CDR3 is TGTGCCAGCAGTTTTGAGTTTAGCGGGGGATACGAGCAGTACTTC.